This T cell receptor beta chain emerged from a study of blood T cell repertoires in COVID-19. Study-level information: Collection of acute and convalescent COVID-19 samples took place in the United States, Italy and Spain. Sources were T cells, B-cell-depleted T cells, or PBMCs; the material itself was cDNA or gDNA.

This CDR3 has 15 amino acids. V shed 5 bases, J shed 10 bases, and the junction held 10 bases outside the gene matches. CDR1 is SEHNR and CDR2 is FQNEAQ in the germline V gene (reference sequence). How the authors handled the data: Scientists estimated how many nucleated cells there were by amplifying reference gene primers. Clones were sequenced by immunoSEQ multiplex PCR, and TCRdb holds only the in-frame ones, with some missing. V and J calls and clone size follow that table, whereas D and trimming were derived from the DNA. The profile covers fewer than 60,000 clones, with approximately 85% appearing a single time and 5.5% to 7.5% taken by the ten largest.

This receptor was taken from a man in his fifties or sixties with acute or convalescent COVID-19. J is TRBJ1-4 and V is TRBV7-9; 10 bases line up with TRBD1. Sequences were obtained from peripheral blood. Written as DNA, the CDR3 is TGTGCCAGCAGCCGGACAGGGGGAGAGGGTGGAAAACTGTTTTTT. Translation gives CASSRTGGEGGKLFF.